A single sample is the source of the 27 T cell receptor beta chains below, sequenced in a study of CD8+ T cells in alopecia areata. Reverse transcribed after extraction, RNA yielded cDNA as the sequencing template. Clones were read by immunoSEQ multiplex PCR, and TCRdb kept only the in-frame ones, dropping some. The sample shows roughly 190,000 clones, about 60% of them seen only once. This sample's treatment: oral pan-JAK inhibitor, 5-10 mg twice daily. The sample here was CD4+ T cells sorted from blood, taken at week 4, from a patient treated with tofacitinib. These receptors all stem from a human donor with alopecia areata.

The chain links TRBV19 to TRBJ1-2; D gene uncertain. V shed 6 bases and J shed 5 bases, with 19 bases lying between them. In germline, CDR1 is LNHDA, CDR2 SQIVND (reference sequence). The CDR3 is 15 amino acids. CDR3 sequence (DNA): TGTGCCAGTAGGGATCCCGGGAGCGCTCGATATGGCTACACCTTC. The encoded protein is CASRDPGSARYGYTF.

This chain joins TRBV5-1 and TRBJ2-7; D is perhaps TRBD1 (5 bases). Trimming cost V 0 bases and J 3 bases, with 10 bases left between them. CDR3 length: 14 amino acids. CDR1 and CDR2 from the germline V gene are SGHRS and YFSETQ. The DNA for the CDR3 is TGCGCCAGCAGCTTGGAAGGACAAGACTACGAGCAGTACTTC. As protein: CASSLEGQDYEQYF. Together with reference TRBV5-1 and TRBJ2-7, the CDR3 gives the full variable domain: KAGVTQTPRYLIKTRGQQVTLSCSPISGHRSVSWYQQTPGQGLQFLFEYFSETQRNKGNFPGRFSGRQFSNSRSEMNVSTLELGDSALYLCASSLEGQDYEQYFGPGTRLTVT.

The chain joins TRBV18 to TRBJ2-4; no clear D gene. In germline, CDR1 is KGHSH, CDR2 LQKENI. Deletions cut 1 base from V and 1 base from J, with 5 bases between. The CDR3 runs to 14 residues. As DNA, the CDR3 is TGTGCCAGCTCACCACGAGTTGCCAAAAACATTCAGTACTTC. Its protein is CASSPRVAKNIQYF.

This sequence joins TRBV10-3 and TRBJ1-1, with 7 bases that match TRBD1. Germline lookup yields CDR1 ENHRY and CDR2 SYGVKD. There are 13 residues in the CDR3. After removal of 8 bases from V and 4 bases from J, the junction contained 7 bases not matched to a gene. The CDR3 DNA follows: TGTGCCATCGGTACAGGGGAGGGCACTGAAGCTTTCTTT. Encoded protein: CAIGTGEGTEAFF.

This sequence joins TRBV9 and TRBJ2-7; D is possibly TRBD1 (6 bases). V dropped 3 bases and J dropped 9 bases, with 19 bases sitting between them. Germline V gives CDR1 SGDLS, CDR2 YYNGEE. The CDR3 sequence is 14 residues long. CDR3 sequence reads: CASSAGQRGGGQYF. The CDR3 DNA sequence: TGTGCCAGCAGCGCCGGACAGAGGGGTGGTGGGCAGTACTTC. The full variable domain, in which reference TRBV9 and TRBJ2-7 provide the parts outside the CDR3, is DSGVTQTPKHLITATGQRVTLRCSPRSGDLSVYWYQQSLDQGLQFLIQYYNGEERAKGNILERFSAQQFPDLHSELNLSSLELGDSALYFCASSAGQRGGGQYFGPGTRLTVT.

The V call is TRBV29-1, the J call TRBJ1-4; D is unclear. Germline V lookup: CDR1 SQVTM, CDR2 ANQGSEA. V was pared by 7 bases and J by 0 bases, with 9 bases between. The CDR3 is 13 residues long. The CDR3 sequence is CSAEAATNEKLFF. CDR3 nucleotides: TGCAGCGCTGAGGCAGCAACTAATGAAAAACTGTTTTTT.

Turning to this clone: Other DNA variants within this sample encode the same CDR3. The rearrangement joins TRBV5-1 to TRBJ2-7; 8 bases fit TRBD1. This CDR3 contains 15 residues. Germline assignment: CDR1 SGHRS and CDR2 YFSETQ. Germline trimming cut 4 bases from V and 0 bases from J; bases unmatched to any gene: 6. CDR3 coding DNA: TGCGCCAGCAGCCTGGGCGGACAGGGCTCCTACGAGCAGTACTTC. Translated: CASSLGGQGSYEQYF. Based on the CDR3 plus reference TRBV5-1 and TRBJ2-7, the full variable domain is KAGVTQTPRYLIKTRGQQVTLSCSPISGHRSVSWYQQTPGQGLQFLFEYFSETQRNKGNFPGRFSGRQFSNSRSEMNVSTLELGDSALYLCASSLGGQGSYEQYFGPGTRLTVT.

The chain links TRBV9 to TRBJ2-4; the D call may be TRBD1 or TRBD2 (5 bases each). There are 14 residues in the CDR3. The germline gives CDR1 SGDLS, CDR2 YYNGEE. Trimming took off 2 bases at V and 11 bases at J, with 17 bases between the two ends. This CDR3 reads CASSVSRDPVLQYF. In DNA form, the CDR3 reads TGTGCCAGCAGCGTCTCCCGGGACCCTGTTCTTCAGTACTTC.

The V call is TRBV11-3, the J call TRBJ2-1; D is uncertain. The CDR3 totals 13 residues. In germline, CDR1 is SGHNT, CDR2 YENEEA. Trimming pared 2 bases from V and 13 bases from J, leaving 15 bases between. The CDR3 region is CASSLNIVSIQFF. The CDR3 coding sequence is TGTGCCAGCAGCTTAAATATCGTCTCAATCCAGTTCTTC.

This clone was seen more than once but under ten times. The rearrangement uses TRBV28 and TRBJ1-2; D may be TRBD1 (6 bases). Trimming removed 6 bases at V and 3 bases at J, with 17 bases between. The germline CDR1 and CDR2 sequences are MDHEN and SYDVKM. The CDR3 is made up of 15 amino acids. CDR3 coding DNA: TGTGCCAGCAGCCCCAGAGGCGGGACACACTATGGCTACACCTTC. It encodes CASSPRGGTHYGYTF.

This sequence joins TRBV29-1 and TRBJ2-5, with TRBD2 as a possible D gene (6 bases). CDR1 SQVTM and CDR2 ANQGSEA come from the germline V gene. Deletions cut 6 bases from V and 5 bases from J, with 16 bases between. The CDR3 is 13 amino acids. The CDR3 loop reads CSVEAGTRETQYF. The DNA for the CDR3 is TGCAGCGTGGAGGCCGGGACTCGGGAGACCCAGTACTTC.

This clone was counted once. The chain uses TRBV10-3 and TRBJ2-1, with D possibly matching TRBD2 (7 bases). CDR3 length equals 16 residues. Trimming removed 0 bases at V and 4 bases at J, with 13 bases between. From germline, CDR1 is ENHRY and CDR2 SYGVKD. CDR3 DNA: TGTGCCATCAGTGAGTCCGGACTAGGGGGGTACAATGAGCAGTTCTTC. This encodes CAISESGLGGYNEQFF.

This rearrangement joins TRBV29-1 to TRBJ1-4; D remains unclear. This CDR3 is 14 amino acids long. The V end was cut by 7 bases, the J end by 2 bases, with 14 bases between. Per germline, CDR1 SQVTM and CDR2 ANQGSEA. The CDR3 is CSARVVGTNEKLFF. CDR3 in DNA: TGCAGCGCTCGGGTCGTGGGGACTAATGAAAAACTGTTTTTT.

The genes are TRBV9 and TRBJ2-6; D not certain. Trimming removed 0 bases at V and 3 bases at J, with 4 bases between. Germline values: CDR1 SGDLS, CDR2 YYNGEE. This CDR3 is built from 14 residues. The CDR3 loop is CASSVEGGANVLTF. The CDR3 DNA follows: TGTGCCAGCAGCGTAGAAGGTGGGGCCAACGTCCTGACTTTC.

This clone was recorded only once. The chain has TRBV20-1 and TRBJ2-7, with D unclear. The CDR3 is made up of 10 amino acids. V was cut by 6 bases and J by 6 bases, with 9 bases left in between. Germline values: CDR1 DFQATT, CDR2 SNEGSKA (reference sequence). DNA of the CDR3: TGCAGTGCGAGGAGTCCCGAGCAGTACTTC. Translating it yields CSARSPEQYF.

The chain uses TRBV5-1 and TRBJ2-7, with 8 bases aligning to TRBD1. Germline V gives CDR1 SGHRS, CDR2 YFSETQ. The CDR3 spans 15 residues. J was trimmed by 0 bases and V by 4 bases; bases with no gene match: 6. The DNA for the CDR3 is TGCGCCAGCAGCCCCGGGACAGGTCTCTCCTACGAGCAGTACTTC. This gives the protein CASSPGTGLSYEQYF.

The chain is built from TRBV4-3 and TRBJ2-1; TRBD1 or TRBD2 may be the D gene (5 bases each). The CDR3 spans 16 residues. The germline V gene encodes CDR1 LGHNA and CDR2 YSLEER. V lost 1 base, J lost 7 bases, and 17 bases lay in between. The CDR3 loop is CASSQGPRGAGNEQFF. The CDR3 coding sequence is TGCGCCAGCAGCCAAGGTCCACGAGGGGCGGGTAATGAGCAGTTCTTC.

CDR3 protein: CAWGFGQGLEAFF. The CDR3, as DNA: TGTGCCTGGGGCTTCGGACAGGGACTTGAAGCTTTCTTT. The V and J genes are TRBV30 and TRBJ1-1; 8 bases match TRBD1. Losses at the gene ends were 5 bases for V and 7 bases for J; bases not matched to a gene: 9. CDR3 length: 13 amino acids. Germline V gene data show CDR1 as GTSNPN and CDR2 as SVGIG (reference sequence).

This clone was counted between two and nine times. The CDR3 region has the DNA TGTGCCAGCAGCTTAGGGGCAACCTACAATGAGCAGTTCTTC. It yields the protein CASSLGATYNEQFF. The chain couples TRBV7-9 to TRBJ2-1; D is ambiguous. The CDR3 contains 14 residues. V was trimmed by 1 base and J by 2 bases, leaving 6 bases between them. Germline V gene lookup returns CDR1 SEHNR and CDR2 FQNEAQ (reference sequence).

The CDR3 nucleotides read TGTGCCGGCCGGGAGGGCAGGGGAGAGACCCAGTACTTC. It specifies CAGREGRGETQYF. The rearrangement joins TRBV2 to TRBJ2-5; 8 bases are shared with TRBD2. Trimming cost V 11 bases and J 4 bases; bases outside gene matches: 9. The CDR3 sequence is 13 residues long. Per the germline V gene, CDR1 is SNHLY and CDR2 is FYNNEI.

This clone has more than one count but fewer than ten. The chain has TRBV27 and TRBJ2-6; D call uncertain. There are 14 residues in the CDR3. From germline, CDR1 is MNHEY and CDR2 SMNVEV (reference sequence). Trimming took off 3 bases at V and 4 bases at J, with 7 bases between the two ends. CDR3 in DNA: TGTGCCAGCAGTTTCCTTGTAGGGGCCAACGTCCTGACTTTC. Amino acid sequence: CASSFLVGANVLTF.

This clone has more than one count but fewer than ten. CDR3 coding DNA: TGCAGCGTTGAAGATCCTGGGACAGGGGGCTACAATGAGCAGTTCTTC. This encodes CSVEDPGTGGYNEQFF. The chain carries TRBV29-1 and TRBJ2-1, with 11 bases lining up with TRBD1. This CDR3 spans 16 amino acids. J gave up 3 bases and V 0 bases, and 4 bases lay outside the gene matches. Germline V lookup: CDR1 SQVTM, CDR2 ANQGSEA.

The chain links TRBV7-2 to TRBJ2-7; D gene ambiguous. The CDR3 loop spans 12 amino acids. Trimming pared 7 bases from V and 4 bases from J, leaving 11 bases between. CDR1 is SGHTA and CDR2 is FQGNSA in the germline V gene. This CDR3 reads CASTFTDYEQYF. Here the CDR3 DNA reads TGTGCCAGCACCTTTACGGATTACGAGCAGTACTTC.

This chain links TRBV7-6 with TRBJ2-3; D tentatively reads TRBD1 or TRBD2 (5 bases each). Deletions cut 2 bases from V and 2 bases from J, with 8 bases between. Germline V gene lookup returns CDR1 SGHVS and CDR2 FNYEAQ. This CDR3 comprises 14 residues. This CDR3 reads CASSLSGPTDTQYF. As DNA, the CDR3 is TGTGCCAGCAGCTTATCGGGGCCCACAGATACGCAGTATTTT. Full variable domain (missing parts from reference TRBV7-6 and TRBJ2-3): GAGVSQSPRYKVTKRGQDVALRCDPISGHVSLYWYRQALGQGPEFLTYFNYEAQQDKSGLPNDRFSAERPEGSISTLTIQRTEQRDSAMYRCASSLSGPTDTQYFGPGTRLTVL.

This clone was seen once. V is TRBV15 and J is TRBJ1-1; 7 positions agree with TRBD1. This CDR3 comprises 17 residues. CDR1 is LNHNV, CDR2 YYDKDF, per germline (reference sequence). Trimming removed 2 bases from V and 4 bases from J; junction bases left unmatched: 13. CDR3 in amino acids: CATSRSGWRGLGTEAFF. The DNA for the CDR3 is TGTGCCACCAGCAGATCCGGGTGGAGGGGGCTGGGCACTGAAGCTTTCTTT.

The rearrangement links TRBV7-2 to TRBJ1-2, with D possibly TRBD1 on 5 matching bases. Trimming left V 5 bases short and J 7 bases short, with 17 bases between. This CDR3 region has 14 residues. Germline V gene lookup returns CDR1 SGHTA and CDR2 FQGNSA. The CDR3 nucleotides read TGTGCCAGCAGCCATTCAGGGACCCTACTTGGCTACACCTTC. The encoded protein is CASSHSGTLLGYTF.

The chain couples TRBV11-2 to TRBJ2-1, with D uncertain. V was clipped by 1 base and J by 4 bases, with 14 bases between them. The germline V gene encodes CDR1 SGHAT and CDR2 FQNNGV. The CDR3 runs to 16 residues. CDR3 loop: CASSLVTGSGYNEQFF. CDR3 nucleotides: TGTGCCAGCAGCTTAGTAACCGGGTCCGGATACAATGAGCAGTTCTTC.